The T cell receptor beta chain described here comes from a study of shared clonotypes between healthy human individuals. The naive CD8 population came from CD45RO-negative cells selected for CCR7, without terminally differentiated effector memory CD45RA+ cells. Evenly divided among several immunoSEQ plates was the genomic DNA of each subset. Assay used: immunoSEQ multiplex PCR; TCRdb lists only in-frame clones, some missing. The sample has around 2,000,000 clones; around 96% are singletons. The V and J ends lost 2 bases and 4 bases, in that order; junction bases with no gene match: 5. CDR3 length equals 14 residues. Germline V gene lookup returns CDR1 MDHEN and CDR2 SYDVKM.

The gene calls are TRBV28 and TRBJ2-7, with 7 bases fitting TRBD1. The sequenced sample was naive CD8+ T cells sorted from blood. This TCR was recovered from a young man in good health. Written as DNA, the CDR3 is TGTGCCAGCAGTTTACTCGACAGGGAATACGAGCAGTACTTC. Translation gives CASSLLDREYEQYF.